This passage covers 12 T cell receptor beta chains from one sample sequenced in a study of metastatic and nonmetastatic thyroid tumors. TCRdb re-called the PCR reads with MiXCR. The sample shows about 7,300 clones, 15% to 20% of them seen only once. Among the patients, none had received any treatment before thyroid surgery. Sequenced sample: adjacent normal tissue. Receptors originate from a female donor with papillary thyroid cancer or a benign thyroid nodule (not recorded which). Some clones in this sample may be carry-over from other donors' samples.

This clone rates as medium-sized. CDR3 residues: CASSHRLAGAPSQETQYF. The DNA for the CDR3 is TGTGCCAGCAGCCACAGACTAGCGGGGGCGCCGAGCCAAGAGACCCAGTACTTC. The chain links TRBV7-2 to TRBJ2-5, with TRBD2 matching 12 bases. Germline CDR1 reads SGHTA; CDR2 reads FQGNSA. Trimming at V came to 5 bases and at J to 1 base, leaving 11 bases not matched to a gene. The CDR3 runs 18 residues.

By proportion, this clone is large. The rearrangement links TRBV11-3 to TRBJ2-1; 16 positions match TRBD2. This CDR3 spans 16 amino acids. V trimming: 5 bases; J trimming: 4 bases; junction bases outside the gene matches: 2. In germline, CDR1 is SGHNT, CDR2 YENEEA. This CDR3 is CASSRGLAGGYNEQFF. The CDR3 DNA reads as TGTGCCAGCAGCCGGGGACTAGCGGGAGGGTACAATGAGCAGTTCTTC.

This clone was observed many times. CDR3 DNA: TGTGCCAGCTCTCTCGACAGGGTCAACACTGAAGCTTTCTTT. Amino acid sequence: CASSLDRVNTEAFF. This chain links TRBV18 with TRBJ1-1, with 7 bases matching TRBD1. Germline CDR1 is KGHSH and CDR2 is LQKENI. After removal of 6 bases from V and 2 bases from J, the junction contained 6 bases not matched to a gene. The CDR3 is 14 amino acids.

This clone was seen many times. A read error may account for a junction end that differs from germline. The V and J genes are TRBV5-4 and TRBJ1-3; maybe TRBD1 (5 bases). The CDR3 is made up of 14 amino acids. Germline assignment: CDR1 SGHNT and CDR2 YYREEE (reference sequence). CDR3 region: CASSLGQPGNTIYF. The DNA of the CDR3 is TGCGCCAGCAGCTTGGGGCAGCCTGGAAACACCATATATTTT.

The gene calls are TRBV11-2 and TRBJ2-1; 14 nucleotides line up with TRBD2. CDR3 length: 16 amino acids. Looked up from germline, CDR1 is SGHAT and CDR2 is FQNNGV. Germline trimming cut 4 bases from V and 6 bases from J; bases unmatched to any gene: 5. CDR3 region: CASSSPGTSGSNEQFF. CDR3 coding DNA: TGTGCCAGCAGCTCGCCCGGGACTAGCGGGAGCAATGAGCAGTTCTTC.

The V and J genes are TRBV2 and TRBJ2-7; the match to TRBD2 covers 8 bases. The CDR3 runs 15 residues. Trimming took 8 bases from V and 3 from J; bases not matched to a gene: 12. Germline V gene lookup returns CDR1 SNHLY and CDR2 FYNNEI. The CDR3 DNA sequence: TGTGCCAGCGCTAGGACTAGCAGTGAGATCTACGAGCAGTACTTC. This codes for CASARTSSEIYEQYF. The full variable domain, with the rest looked up from reference TRBV2 and TRBJ2-7, is EPEVTQTPSHQVTQMGQEVILRCVPISNHLYFYWYRQILGQKVEFLVSFYNNEISEKSEIFDDQFSVERPDGSNFTLKIRSTKLEDSAMYFCASARTSSEIYEQYFGPGTRLTVT.

In its sample, this clone ranks as medium-sized. This rearrangement joins TRBV9 to TRBJ2-3; 10 bases map to TRBD2. CDR1 and CDR2 (germline): SGDLS, YYNGEE. The length of the CDR3 is 15 residues. J lost 0 bases, V lost 4 bases, and 2 bases had no gene match. CDR3 in amino acids: CASSMGLASTDTQYF. The CDR3 DNA reads as TGTGCCAGCAGCATGGGACTAGCGAGCACAGATACGCAGTATTTT. Together with reference TRBV9 and TRBJ2-3, the CDR3 gives the full variable domain: DSGVTQTPKHLITATGQRVTLRCSPRSGDLSVYWYQQSLDQGLQFLIQYYNGEERAKGNILERFSAQQFPDLHSELNLSSLELGDSALYFCASSMGLASTDTQYFGPGTRLTVL.

In its sample, this clone is medium-sized (0.01 to 0.1%). The rearrangement links TRBV19 to TRBJ2-5, with D possibly being TRBD1 or TRBD2 (6 bases each). The ends were cut back, 3 bases at V and 4 bases at J, with 9 bases in the middle. Germline CDR1 reads LNHDA; CDR2 reads SQIVND (reference sequence). CDR3 length: 13 residues. The CDR3 protein is CASSMGGRETQYF. The CDR3 region has the DNA TGTGCCAGTAGTATGGGGGGCAGAGAGACCCAGTACTTC. Using reference TRBV19 and TRBJ2-5 for the parts outside the CDR3, the full variable domain is DGGITQSPKYLFRKEGQNVTLSCEQNLNHDAMYWYRQDPGQGLRLIYYSQIVNDFQKGDIAEGYSVSREKKESFPLTVTSAQKNPTAFYLCASSMGGRETQYFGPGTRLLVL.

At least ten counts were recorded for this clone. J is TRBJ1-5 and V is TRBV7-9, with D possibly being TRBD1 (5 bases). The CDR3 sequence is 15 residues long. Per the germline V gene, CDR1 is SEHNR and CDR2 is FQNEAQ (reference sequence). Deletions cut 5 bases from V and 3 bases from J, with 14 bases between. CDR3 sequence: CASSPTWGVNQPQHF. CDR3 nucleotides: TGTGCCAGCAGCCCCACTTGGGGGGTCAATCAGCCCCAGCATTTT.

This clone was picked up a small number of times. A much larger clone differs by one base, so this may be a read error. The chain joins TRBV6-2 or TRBV6-3 to TRBJ2-1; D assignment may be TRBD1 or TRBD2 (6 bases each). V was shortened by 8 bases and J by 3 bases, with 17 bases between the two germline ends. Germline lookup yields CDR1 MNHEY and CDR2 SVGEGT. The CDR3 contains 15 residues. CDR3 region: CASLEGGSFYNEQFF. CDR3 DNA sequence: TGTGCCAGCCTCGAGGGGGGCTCCTTCTACAATGAGCAGTTCTTC.

This clone was seen ten or more times. Given a much more abundant clone one base away, this may be a read error. The chain recombines TRBV5-1 with TRBJ2-7; D is undetermined. V dropped 3 bases and J dropped 3 bases, with 10 bases sitting between them. This CDR3 has 13 amino acids. Germline V gene sequence: CDR1 SGHRS, CDR2 YFSETQ. The CDR3 sequence: CASSSGTNYEQYF. The CDR3 bases are TGCGCCAGCAGCTCCGGAACTAACTACGAGCAGTACTTC. Full variable domain (outside the CDR3, taken from reference TRBV5-1 and TRBJ2-7): KAGVTQTPRYLIKTRGQQVTLSCSPISGHRSVSWYQQTPGQGLQFLFEYFSETQRNKGNFPGRFSGRQFSNSRSEMNVSTLELGDSALYLCASSSGTNYEQYFGPGTRLTVT.

This clone is termed medium-sized. The rearrangement uses TRBV27 and TRBJ1-1; D gene uncertain. The CDR3 has 9 amino acids. Germline lookup yields CDR1 MNHEY and CDR2 SMNVEV (reference sequence). Between the trimmed V and J ends, which lost 7 bases and 8 bases, there was a span of 5 bases. The CDR3, as DNA: TGTGCCAGCACTAGAGAAGCTTTCTTT. Encoded protein: CASTREAFF.